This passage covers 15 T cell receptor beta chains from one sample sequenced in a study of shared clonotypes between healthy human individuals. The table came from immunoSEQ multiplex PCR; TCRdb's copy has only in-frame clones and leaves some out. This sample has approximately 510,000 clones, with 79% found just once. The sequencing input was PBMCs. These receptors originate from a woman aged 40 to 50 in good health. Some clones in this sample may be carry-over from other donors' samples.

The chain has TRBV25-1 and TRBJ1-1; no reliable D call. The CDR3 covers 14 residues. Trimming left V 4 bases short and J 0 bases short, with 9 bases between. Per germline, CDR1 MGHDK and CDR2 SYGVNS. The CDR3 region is CASSASGMNTEAFF. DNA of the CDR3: TGTGCCAGCAGTGCCTCGGGTATGAACACTGAAGCTTTCTTT.

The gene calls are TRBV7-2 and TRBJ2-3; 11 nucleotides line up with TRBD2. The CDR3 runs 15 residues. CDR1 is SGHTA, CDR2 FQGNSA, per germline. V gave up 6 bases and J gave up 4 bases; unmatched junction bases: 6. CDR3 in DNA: TGTGCCAGCAGTCTAGCGGGGGGAGGGGCAGATACGCAGTATTTT. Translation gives CASSLAGGGADTQYF.

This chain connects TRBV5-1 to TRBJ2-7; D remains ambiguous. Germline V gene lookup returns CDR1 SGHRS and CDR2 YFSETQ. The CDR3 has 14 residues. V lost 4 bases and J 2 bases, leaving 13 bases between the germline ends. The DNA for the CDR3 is TGCGCCAGCAGCCCACCGGGCCAAGCCTACGAGCAGTACTTC. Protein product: CASSPPGQAYEQYF.

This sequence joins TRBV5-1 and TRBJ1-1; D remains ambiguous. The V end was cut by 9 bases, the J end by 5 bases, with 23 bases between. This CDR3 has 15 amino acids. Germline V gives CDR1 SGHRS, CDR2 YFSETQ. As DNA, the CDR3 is TGCGCCACCAGTCCCACCCCTCATCCGGAGACTGAAGCTTTCTTT. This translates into CATSPTPHPETEAFF. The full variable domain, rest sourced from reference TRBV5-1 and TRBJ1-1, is KAGVTQTPRYLIKTRGQQVTLSCSPISGHRSVSWYQQTPGQGLQFLFEYFSETQRNKGNFPGRFSGRQFSNSRSEMNVSTLELGDSALYLCATSPTPHPETEAFFGQGTRLTVV.

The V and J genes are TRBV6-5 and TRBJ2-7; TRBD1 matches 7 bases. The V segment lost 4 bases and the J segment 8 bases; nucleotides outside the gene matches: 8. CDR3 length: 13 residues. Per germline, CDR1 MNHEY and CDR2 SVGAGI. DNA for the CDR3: TGTGCCAGCAGTTCCGGACAGGTCCGTCAGCAGTACTTC. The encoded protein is CASSSGQVRQQYF.

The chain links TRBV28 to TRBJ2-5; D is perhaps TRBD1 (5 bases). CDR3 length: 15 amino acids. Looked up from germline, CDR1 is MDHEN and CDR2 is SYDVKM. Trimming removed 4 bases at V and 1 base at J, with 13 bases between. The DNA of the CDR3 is TGTGCCAGCAGTTCGACAGACACAACCCAAGAGACCCAGTACTTC. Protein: CASSSTDTTQETQYF.

The CDR3 reads CASGISGPNTGELFF. CDR3 DNA: TGTGCCAGCGGGATCTCAGGACCGAACACCGGGGAGCTGTTTTTT. The chain uses TRBV5-5 and TRBJ2-2; D gene ambiguous. Germline V gene lookup returns CDR1 SGHKS and CDR2 YYEKEE (reference sequence). This CDR3 has 15 amino acids. V was shortened by 7 bases and J by 0 bases, with 13 bases between the two germline ends.

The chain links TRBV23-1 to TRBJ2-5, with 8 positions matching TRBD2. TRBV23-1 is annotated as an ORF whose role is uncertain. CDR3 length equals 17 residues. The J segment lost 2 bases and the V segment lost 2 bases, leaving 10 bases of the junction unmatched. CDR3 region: CASSQEGTRDRQETQYF. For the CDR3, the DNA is TGCGCCAGCAGTCAAGAGGGGACTAGGGATCGGCAAGAGACCCAGTACTTC.

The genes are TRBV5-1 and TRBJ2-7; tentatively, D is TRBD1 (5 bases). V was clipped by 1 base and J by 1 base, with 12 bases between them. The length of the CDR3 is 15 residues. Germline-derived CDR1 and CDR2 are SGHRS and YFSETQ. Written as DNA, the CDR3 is TGCGCCAGCAGCTTGCAGGGATCCGCATCCTACGAGCAGTACTTC. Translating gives CASSLQGSASYEQYF.

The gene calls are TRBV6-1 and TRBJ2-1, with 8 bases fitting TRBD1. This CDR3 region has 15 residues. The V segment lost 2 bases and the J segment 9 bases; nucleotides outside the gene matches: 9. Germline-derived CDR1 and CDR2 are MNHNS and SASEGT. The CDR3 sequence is CASSERDRIRGEQFF. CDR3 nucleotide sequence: TGTGCCAGCAGTGAACGGGACAGGATTCGCGGTGAGCAGTTCTTC.

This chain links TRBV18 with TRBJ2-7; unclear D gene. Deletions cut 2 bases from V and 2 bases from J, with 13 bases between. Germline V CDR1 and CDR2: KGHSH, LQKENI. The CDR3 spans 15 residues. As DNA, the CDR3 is TGTGCCAGCTCACCAGCACAAACTCGGCCCTACGAGCAGTACTTC. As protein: CASSPAQTRPYEQYF.

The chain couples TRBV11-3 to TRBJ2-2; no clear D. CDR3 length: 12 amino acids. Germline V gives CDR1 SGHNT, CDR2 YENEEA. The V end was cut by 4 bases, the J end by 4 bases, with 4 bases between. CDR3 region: CASSSFTGELFF. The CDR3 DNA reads TGTGCCAGCAGCTCCTTCACCGGGGAGCTGTTTTTT.

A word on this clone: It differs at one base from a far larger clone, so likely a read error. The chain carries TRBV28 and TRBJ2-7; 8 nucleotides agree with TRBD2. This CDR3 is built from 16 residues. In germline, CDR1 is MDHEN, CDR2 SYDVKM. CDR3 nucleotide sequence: TGTACCAGCAGTTTAGGGGTAGCGGGACCTTCCTACGAGCAGTACTTC. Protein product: CTSSLGVAGPSYEQYF.

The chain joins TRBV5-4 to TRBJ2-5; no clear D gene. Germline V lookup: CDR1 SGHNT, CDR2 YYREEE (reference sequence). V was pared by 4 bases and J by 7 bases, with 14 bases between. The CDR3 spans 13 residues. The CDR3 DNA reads TGTGCCAGCAGCCTGATCGACGTCGGGACCCAGTACTTC. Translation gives CASSLIDVGTQYF.

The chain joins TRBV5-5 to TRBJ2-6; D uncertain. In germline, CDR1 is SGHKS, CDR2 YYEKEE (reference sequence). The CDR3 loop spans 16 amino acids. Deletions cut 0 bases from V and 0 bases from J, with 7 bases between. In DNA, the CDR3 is TGTGCCAGCAGCTTGGATTCGGGCTCTGGGGCCAACGTCCTGACTTTC. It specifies CASSLDSGSGANVLTF.